The 14 T cell receptor beta chains given below trace back to one sample, sequenced in a study of blood T cell repertoires in COVID-19. Generated by immunoSEQ multiplex PCR, the TCRdb table keeps only in-frame clones and is missing some. This sample has roughly 380,000 clones; roughly 90% occur once, and the top ten carry approximately 1%. Sequenced: PBMCs or T cells enriched from blood (not recorded which). The receptors originated from a woman in her twenties or thirties who had been exposed to COVID-19.

The V and J genes are TRBV5-1 and TRBJ1-1; unclear D gene. CDR3 length equals 16 residues. The germline V gene encodes CDR1 SGHRS and CDR2 YFSETQ. Trimming took 0 bases from V and 3 from J, leaving 15 bases between them. This CDR3 is CASSLGIRSTHTEAFF. The CDR3 coding sequence is TGCGCCAGCAGCTTGGGCATCCGGAGTACCCACACTGAAGCTTTCTTT. The full variable domain, its missing parts supplied by reference TRBV5-1 and TRBJ1-1, is KAGVTQTPRYLIKTRGQQVTLSCSPISGHRSVSWYQQTPGQGLQFLFEYFSETQRNKGNFPGRFSGRQFSNSRSEMNVSTLELGDSALYLCASSLGIRSTHTEAFFGQGTRLTVV.

This clone was detected only once. CDR3 nucleotides: TGTGCCAGCAGTTCCCGCCTCGACAGGGGGACCCAAGAGACCCAGTACTTC. This translates into CASSSRLDRGTQETQYF. The chain combines TRBV28 with TRBJ2-5, with 9 positions matching TRBD1. After removal of 4 bases from V and 1 base from J, the junction contained 10 bases not matched to a gene. Looked up from germline, CDR1 is MDHEN and CDR2 is SYDVKM. The CDR3 contains 17 residues.

The V gene is TRBV12-5, the J gene TRBJ1-5, with 8 bases fitting TRBD1. The germline V gene has CDR1 LGHNT and CDR2 FRNRAP. CDR3 length: 14 residues. V shed 7 bases, J shed 3 bases, and the junction held 5 bases outside the gene matches. Here the CDR3 reads CASALGQVNQPQHF. CDR3 DNA: TGTGCTAGTGCCCTGGGACAGGTCAATCAGCCCCAGCATTTT. The complete variable domain, with remaining parts taken from reference TRBV12-5 and TRBJ1-5, reads DARVTQTPRHKVTEMGQEVTMRCQPILGHNTVFWYRQTMMQGLELLAYFRNRAPLDDSGMPKDRFSAEMPDATLATLKIQPSEPRDSAVYFCASALGQVNQPQHFGDGTRLSIL.

In the case of this clone: Additional DNA sequences in this sample encode the identical CDR3. J is TRBJ2-7 and V is TRBV5-1; D is possibly TRBD1 (6 bases). V gave up 0 bases and J gave up 3 bases, with 7 bases separating them. The length of the CDR3 is 13 residues. Germline V gives CDR1 SGHRS, CDR2 YFSETQ. CDR3 region: CASSLGQVYEQYF. CDR3 in DNA: TGCGCCAGCAGCTTGGGACAGGTCTACGAGCAGTACTTC.

The gene calls are TRBV6-1 and TRBJ2-5; D is ambiguous. The V end lost 3 bases, the J end lost 5 bases, and 19 bases lay between the germline ends. This CDR3 has 16 residues. Germline CDR1 and CDR2: MNHNS and SASEGT. The chain's CDR3 is CASSDRQALNWETQYF. The DNA for the CDR3 is TGTGCCAGCAGTGATCGGCAGGCCCTAAATTGGGAGACCCAGTACTTC.

The gene calls are TRBV7-3 and TRBJ2-3; TRBD2 aligns across 12 bases. Per germline, CDR1 SGHTA and CDR2 FQGTGA. Trimming took 5 bases from V and 6 from J; bases not matched to a gene: 6. This CDR3 region has 15 residues. CDR3 DNA sequence: TGTGCCAGCAGCCCCCGACTAGCGGGAGCGGATACGCAGTATTTT. Encoded protein: CASSPRLAGADTQYF.

The V and J genes are TRBV19 and TRBJ2-7, with 8 bases lining up with TRBD1. The V segment lost 4 bases and the J segment 5 bases; nucleotides outside the gene matches: 7. From germline, CDR1 is LNHDA and CDR2 SQIVND (reference sequence). This CDR3 is 14 amino acids long. CDR3 nucleotide sequence: TGTGCCAGTAGTAGCAGGGGGCAGCGCGACGAGCAGTACTTC. Protein sequence: CASSSRGQRDEQYF.

This clone was recorded only once. This sequence joins TRBV27 and TRBJ1-3; D is perhaps TRBD1 (6 bases). Germline-derived CDR1 and CDR2 are MNHEY and SMNVEV (reference sequence). The CDR3 contains 14 residues. Between the trimmed V and J ends, which lost 2 bases and 8 bases, there was a span of 13 bases. CDR3 region: CASSLRGISDTIYF. CDR3 DNA: TGTGCCAGCAGTTTAAGGGGGATCTCGGACACCATATATTTT.

The CDR3 region has the DNA TGTGCCAGCAGCGTCGAGGCAGGGGGCCCCTACGAGCAGTACTTC. This gives the protein CASSVEAGGPYEQYF. This chain links TRBV6-4 with TRBJ2-7; 8 nucleotides match TRBD1. CDR1 and CDR2 (germline): MRHNA, SNTAGT. After removal of 6 bases from V and 2 bases from J, the junction contained 9 bases not matched to a gene. The CDR3 runs to 15 residues.

CDR3 in DNA: TGTGCCAGCAGTTTCGGAGGACAGGGGGGACTCACTGAAGCTTTCTTT. Its translation is CASSFGGQGGLTEAFF. This chain uses TRBV28 with TRBJ1-1; 10 bases agree with TRBD1. V lost 3 bases and J lost 4; bases outside the gene matches: 8. CDR1 MDHEN and CDR2 SYDVKM come from the germline V gene. The CDR3 consists of 16 residues.

The CDR3 sequence is CASSVIQSGEAFF. CDR3 in DNA: TGTGCCAGCAGCGTAATACAGTCAGGTGAAGCTTTCTTT. The genes are TRBV9 and TRBJ1-1; unclear D gene. Germline V gives CDR1 SGDLS, CDR2 YYNGEE. The CDR3 length is 13 residues. V was cut by 1 base and J by 7 bases, with 11 bases left in between.

This clone has more than one count but fewer than ten. The chain recombines TRBV5-1 with TRBJ1-2, with a weak D call TRBD1 (6 bases). The CDR3 consists of 13 residues. Trimming took off 0 bases at V and 6 bases at J, with 9 bases between the two ends. Germline V gene data show CDR1 as SGHRS and CDR2 as YFSETQ. The CDR3 region is CASSLADRNGYTF. In DNA form, the CDR3 reads TGCGCCAGCAGCTTGGCCGACAGGAATGGCTACACCTTC.

V gene TRBV3-1 (or the pseudogene TRBV3-2) combines with J gene TRBJ1-2, with D possibly matching TRBD1 (5 bases). The CDR3 is 14 residues long. V lost 4 bases and J lost 6, with 15 bases in between. Germline assignment: CDR1 LGHDT and CDR2 YNNKEL (reference sequence). CDR3 loop: CASSPTPRGNGYTF. The CDR3 DNA is TGTGCCAGCAGCCCGACACCTAGGGGTAATGGCTACACCTTC.

This sequence joins TRBV3-1 (or the pseudogene TRBV3-2) and TRBJ2-3; 10 nucleotides match TRBD2. Losses at the gene ends were 0 bases for V and 5 bases for J; bases not matched to a gene: 11. The CDR3 covers 18 residues. Germline CDR1 reads LGHDT; CDR2 reads YNNKEL (reference sequence). CDR3 amino acids: CASSQDPPLAGARDTQYF. DNA of the CDR3: TGTGCCAGCAGCCAAGATCCCCCCCTAGCGGGAGCCAGAGATACGCAGTATTTT.